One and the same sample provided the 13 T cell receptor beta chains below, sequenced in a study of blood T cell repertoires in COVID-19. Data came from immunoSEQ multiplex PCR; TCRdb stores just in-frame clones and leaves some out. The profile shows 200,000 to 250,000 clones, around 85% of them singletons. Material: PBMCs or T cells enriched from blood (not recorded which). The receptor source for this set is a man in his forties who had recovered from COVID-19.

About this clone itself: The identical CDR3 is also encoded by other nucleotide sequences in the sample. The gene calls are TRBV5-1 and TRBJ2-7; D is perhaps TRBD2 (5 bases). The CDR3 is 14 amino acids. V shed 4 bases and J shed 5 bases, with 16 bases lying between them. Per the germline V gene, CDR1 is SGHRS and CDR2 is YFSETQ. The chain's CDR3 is CASSPLAGGHEQYF. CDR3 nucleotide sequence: TGCGCCAGCAGCCCCCTCGCGGGTGGCCACGAGCAGTACTTC.

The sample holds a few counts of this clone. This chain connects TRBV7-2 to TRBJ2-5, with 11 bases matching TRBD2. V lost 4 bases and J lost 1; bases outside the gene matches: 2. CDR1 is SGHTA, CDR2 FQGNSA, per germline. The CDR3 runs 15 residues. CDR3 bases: TGTGCCAGCAGCTCCACTAGCGGGGGCCAAGAGACCCAGTACTTC. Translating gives CASSSTSGGQETQYF.

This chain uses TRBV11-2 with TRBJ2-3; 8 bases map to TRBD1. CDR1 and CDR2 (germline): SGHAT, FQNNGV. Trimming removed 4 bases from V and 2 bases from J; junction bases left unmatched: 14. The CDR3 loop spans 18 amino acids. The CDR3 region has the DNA TGTGCCAGCAGCTCAACCGGACAGGGTGTTTTTATCACAGATACGCAGTATTTT. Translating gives CASSSTGQGVFITDTQYF.

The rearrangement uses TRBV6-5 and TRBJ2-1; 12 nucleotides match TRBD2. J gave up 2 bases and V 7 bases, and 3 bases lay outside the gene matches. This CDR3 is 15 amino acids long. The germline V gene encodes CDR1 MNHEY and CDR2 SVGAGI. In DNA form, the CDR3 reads TGTGCCAGCAAAAGACTAGCGGGAGCCTACAATGAGCAGTTCTTC. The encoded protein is CASKRLAGAYNEQFF.

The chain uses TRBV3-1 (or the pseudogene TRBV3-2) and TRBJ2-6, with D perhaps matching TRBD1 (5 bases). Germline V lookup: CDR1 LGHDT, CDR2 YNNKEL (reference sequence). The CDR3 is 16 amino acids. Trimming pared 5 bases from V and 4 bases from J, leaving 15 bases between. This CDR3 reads CASSGTGSVGANVLTF. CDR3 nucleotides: TGTGCCAGCAGCGGCACAGGTTCTGTCGGGGCCAACGTCCTGACTTTC.

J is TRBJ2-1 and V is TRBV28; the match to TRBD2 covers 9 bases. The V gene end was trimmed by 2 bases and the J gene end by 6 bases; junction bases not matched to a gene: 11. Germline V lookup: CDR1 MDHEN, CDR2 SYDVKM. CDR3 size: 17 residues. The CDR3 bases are TGTGCCAGCAGTTTACTTCTGGCGGGAGGGAATGGCAATGAGCAGTTCTTC. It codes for CASSLLLAGGNGNEQFF.

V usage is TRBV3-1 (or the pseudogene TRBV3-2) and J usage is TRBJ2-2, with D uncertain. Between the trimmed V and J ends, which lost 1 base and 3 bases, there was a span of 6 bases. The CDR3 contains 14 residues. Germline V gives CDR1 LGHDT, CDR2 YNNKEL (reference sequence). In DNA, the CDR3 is TGTGCCAGCAGCCAAGTTCAGGACACCGGGGAGCTGTTTTTT. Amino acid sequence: CASSQVQDTGELFF.

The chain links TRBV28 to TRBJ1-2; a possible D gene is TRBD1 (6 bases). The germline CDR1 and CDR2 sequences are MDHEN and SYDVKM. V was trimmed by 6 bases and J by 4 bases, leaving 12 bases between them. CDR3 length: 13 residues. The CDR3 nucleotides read TGTGCCAGCAGAACGACAGGAAGCTATGGCTACACCTTC. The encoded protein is CASRTTGSYGYTF.

The CDR3 DNA is TGTGCCAGCAGCTTGCTGCCCGTCCCTATGAACACTGAAGCTTTCTTT. This codes for CASSLLPVPMNTEAFF. This chain joins TRBV11-2 and TRBJ1-1; D not resolved. This CDR3 has 16 residues. Germline lookup yields CDR1 SGHAT and CDR2 FQNNGV. Between the trimmed V and J ends, which lost 3 bases and 0 bases, there was a span of 14 bases. The full variable domain, completed using reference TRBV11-2 and TRBJ1-1, is EAGVAQSPRYKIIEKRQSVAFWCNPISGHATLYWYQQILGQGPKLLIQFQNNGVVDDSQLPKDRFSAERLKGVDSTLKIQPAKLEDSAVYLCASSLLPVPMNTEAFFGQGTRLTVV.

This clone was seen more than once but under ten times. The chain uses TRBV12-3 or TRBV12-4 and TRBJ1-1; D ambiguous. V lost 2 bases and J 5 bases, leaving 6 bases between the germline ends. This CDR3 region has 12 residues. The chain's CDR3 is CASSLSYTEAFF. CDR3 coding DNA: TGTGCCAGCAGTTTATCGTATACTGAAGCTTTCTTT.

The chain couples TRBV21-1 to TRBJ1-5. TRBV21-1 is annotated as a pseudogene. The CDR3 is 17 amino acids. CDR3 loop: CASSIHRDFLSNQPQHF. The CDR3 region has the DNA TGTGCCAGCAGCATACACCGGGACTTTCTTAGCAATCAGCCCCAGCATTTT.

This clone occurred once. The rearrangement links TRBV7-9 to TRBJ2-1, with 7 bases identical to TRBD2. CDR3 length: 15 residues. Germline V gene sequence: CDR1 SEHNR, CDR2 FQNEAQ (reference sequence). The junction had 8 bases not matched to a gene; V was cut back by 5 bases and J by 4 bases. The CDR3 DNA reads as TGTGCCAGCAGCCCCGTCAGCGGGACTTACAATGAGCAGTTCTTC. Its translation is CASSPVSGTYNEQFF.

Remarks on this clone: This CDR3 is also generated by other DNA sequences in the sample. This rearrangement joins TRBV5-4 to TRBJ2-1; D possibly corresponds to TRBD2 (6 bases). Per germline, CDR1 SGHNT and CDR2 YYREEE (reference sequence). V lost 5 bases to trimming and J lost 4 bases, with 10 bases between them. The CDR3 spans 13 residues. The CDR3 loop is CASRRDSYNEQFF. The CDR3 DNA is TGTGCCAGCAGGCGGGACTCTTACAATGAGCAGTTCTTC.